This TCR beta chain derives from a study of T-cell reconstitution after alpha-beta-depleted transplantation in children. Regarding the study as a whole: Approximately two months post-transplant, alpha-beta T cells reportedly originated from several hundred expanded graft clones. Diversity and T-cell counts at one year after transplant derived mostly from new T cells. Some patients showed high day-60 TCRbeta diversity, which derived from surviving recipient T cells and thymic progenitors.

This CDR3 contains 13 residues. Germline trimming cut 8 bases from V and 0 bases from J; bases unmatched to any gene: 0. CDR1 is KGHSH and CDR2 is LQKENI in the germline V gene. This clonotype has more than one count but fewer than ten. What it recognizes is unknown. Unique molecular identifiers were incorporated when the TCRbeta library was constructed. Using its own MiXCR run on the PCR reads, TCRdb lists one record per CDR3 protein. The profile shows hundreds of thousands of distinct CDR3 sequences, about an eighth of them singletons. This sequence originates from a girl aged 2 to 9 with congenital amegakaryocytic thrombocytopenia, due to receive a stem cell transplant. This chain joins TRBV18 and TRBJ2-3; 9 bases align to TRBD2. The input for sequencing was PBMCs, taken before TCRalphabeta/CD19-depleted stem cell transplant. The CDR3 loop is CASLAGSTDTQYF. CDR3 in DNA: TGTGCCAGCCTAGCGGGGAGCACAGATACGCAGTATTTT. Using reference TRBV18 and TRBJ2-3 for the parts outside the CDR3, the full variable domain is NAGVMQNPRHLVRRRGQEARLRCSPMKGHSHVYWYRQLPEEGLKFMVYLQKENIIDESGMPKERFSAEFPKEGPSILRIQQVVRGDSAAYFCASLAGSTDTQYFGPGTRLTVL.